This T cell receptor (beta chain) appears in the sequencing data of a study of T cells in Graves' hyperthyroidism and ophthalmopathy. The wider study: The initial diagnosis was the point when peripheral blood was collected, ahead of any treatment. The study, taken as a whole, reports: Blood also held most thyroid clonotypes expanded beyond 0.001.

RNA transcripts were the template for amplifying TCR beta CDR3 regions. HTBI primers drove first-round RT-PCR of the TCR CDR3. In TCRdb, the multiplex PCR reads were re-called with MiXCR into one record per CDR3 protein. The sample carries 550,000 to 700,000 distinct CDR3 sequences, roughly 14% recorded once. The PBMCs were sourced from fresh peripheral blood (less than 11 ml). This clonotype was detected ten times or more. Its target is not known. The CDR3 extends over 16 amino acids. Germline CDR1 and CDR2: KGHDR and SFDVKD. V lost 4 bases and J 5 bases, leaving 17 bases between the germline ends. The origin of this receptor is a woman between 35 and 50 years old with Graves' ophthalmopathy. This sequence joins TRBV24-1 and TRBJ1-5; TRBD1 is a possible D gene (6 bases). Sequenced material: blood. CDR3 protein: CATSDTRGGRDQPQHF. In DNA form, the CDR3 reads TGTGCCACCAGTGACACTAGGGGGGGAAGGGATCAGCCCCAGCATTTT.